Listed below are T cell receptor beta chains from one sample, sequenced in a study of blood T cell repertoires in COVID-19. The protocol was immunoSEQ multiplex PCR, while the TCRdb copy is restricted to in-frame clones and leaves out a portion. The sample holds more than 150,000 clones, approximately 80% seen once. Material: PBMCs or T cells enriched from blood (not recorded which). These receptors were obtained from a woman aged 55-69 years who had recovered from COVID-19. The CDR3 runs from the conserved cysteine through the conserved F or W. Each record gives: J gene, D gene, clone size, V gene, CDR3 DNA, CDR3 protein. The D gene is left open where the match is weak. Some rows have no size entry. The others give once, few or many, or a class for an expanded clone.

>TRBJ2-6|.|.|TRBV2
TGTGCCAGCAATGTCGGACAGTCCAACGTCCTGACTTTC
CASNVGQSNVLTF
>TRBJ1-1|.|.|TRBV7-2
TGTGCCAGCAGCTTAGCGAGTCAGAACACTGAAGCTTTCTTT
CASSLASQNTEAFF
>TRBJ1-1|.|.|TRBV5-1
TGCGCCAGCAGCGGGCGGGGGGGGGAGACCACTGAAGCTTTCTTT
CASSGRGGETTEAFF
>TRBJ1-5|.|.|TRBV29-1
TGCAGCGTCGGGAATAGCAATCAGCCCCAGCATTTT
CSVGNSNQPQHF
>TRBJ1-1|.|.|TRBV12-3/TRBV12-4
TGTGCCAGCAAACTTTGGCGGGACGCTGAAGCTTTCTTT
CASKLWRDAEAFF
>TRBJ2-7|TRBD1|.|TRBV5-1
TGCGCCAGCGGAACAGGGGGAACCTCCTACGAGCAGTACTTC
CASGTGGTSYEQYF
>TRBJ2-5|.|.|TRBV11-3
TGTGCCAGCAGCTCAGAAGGACTGAAGGGAGAGACCCAGTACTTC
CASSSEGLKGETQYF
>TRBJ1-2|.|few|TRBV29-1
TGCAGCGTTGATGGCTGGGGGCGCGTAAACTATGGCTACACCTTC
CSVDGWGRVNYGYTF
>TRBJ2-5|TRBD1|.|TRBV7-9
TGTGCCAGCAGCTTAGATGGGACAGGGAGGGAGACCCAGTACTTC
CASSLDGTGRETQYF
>TRBJ2-2|.|.|TRBV5-4
TGTGCCAGCAGCTTGGGCGGGGCGAACACCGGGGAGCTGTTTTTT
CASSLGGANTGELFF
>TRBJ2-5|TRBD1|.|TRBV12-5
TGTGCTAACCAGAACGACGACAGGGATCGGAGGGAGACCCAGTACTTC
CANQNDDRDRRETQYF
>TRBJ2-5|TRBD1|.|TRBV3-1/TRBV3-2
TGTGCCAGCAGCCAAATGGTCTCAGGCACAGGGGCTTTCCAAGAGACCCAGTACTTC
CASSQMVSGTGAFQETQYF
>TRBJ1-2|TRBD1|.|TRBV19
TGTGCCAGTAGTATAACTACTCGGACAGGAGGATATGGCTACACCTTC
CASSITTRTGGYGYTF
>TRBJ1-2|.|.|TRBV24-1
TGTGCCACCAGTGATAGAGACAGCGAACTCTATGGCTACACCTTC
CATSDRDSELYGYTF
>TRBJ2-3|TRBD2|.|TRBV3-1/TRBV3-2
TGTGCCAGCAGCCCGGGGGGAAGCACAGATACGCAGTATTTT
CASSPGGSTDTQYF
>TRBJ1-1|.|few|TRBV30
TGTGCCTGGTCCAGAAGTTCCCGGAACACTGAAGCTTTCTTT
CAWSRSSRNTEAFF
>TRBJ2-5|.|.|TRBV30
TGTGCCTGGAGTCCCCGGGGGTACCAAGAGACCCAGTACTTC
CAWSPRGYQETQYF
>TRBJ1-2|.|few|TRBV7-9
TGTGCCACTGCAGAGGAGGGCTATGGCTACACCTTC
CATAEEGYGYTF
>TRBJ2-1|.|.|TRBV9
TGTGCCAGCAGCGTAGCAGGGGTAGGATACAATGAGCAGTTCTTC
CASSVAGVGYNEQFF
>TRBJ1-5|TRBD1|.|TRBV19
TGTGCCAGTAGTTCCCGACAGGGAAGCGTGGGGAATCAGCCCCAGCATTTT
CASSSRQGSVGNQPQHF
>TRBJ2-1|.|.|TRBV2
TGTGCCAGCAGGGCCAATGAGCAGTTCTTC
CASRANEQFF
>TRBJ2-3|.|.|TRBV29-1
TGCAGCGTTGAAGGTCGCAGGACAGATACGCAGTATTTT
CSVEGRRTDTQYF
>TRBJ2-3|TRBD1|few|TRBV19
TGTGCCAGTAGCTTTGACAGGGCTAGCACAGATACGCAGTATTTT
CASSFDRASTDTQYF
>TRBJ2-3|.|.|TRBV2
TGTGCCAGCAGTGAAAAGGCAGGGGGCACAGATACGCAGTATTTT
CASSEKAGGTDTQYF
>TRBJ2-1|TRBD2|few|TRBV2
TGTGCCAGCAGAAGTCCACTAGCGGGGGGTGCTGAGCAGTTCTTC
CASRSPLAGGAEQFF
>TRBJ2-3|TRBD1|.|TRBV27
TGTGCCAGCAGGACAGGGGGGACAGATACGCAGTATTTT
CASRTGGTDTQYF
>TRBJ2-2|.|.|TRBV28
TGTGCCAGCAGTATTAGCGGGAACACCGGGGAGCTGTTTTTT
CASSISGNTGELFF
>TRBJ1-5|TRBD1|.|TRBV6-5
TGTGCCAGCAGAATGCCGGGACAGGGGCGCCAGCATTTT
CASRMPGQGRQHF
>TRBJ2-1|TRBD1|once|TRBV10-3
TGTGCCATCAGTGACCCTGTTTGGGGGGACAGGGGACAGAATGAGCAGTTCTTC
CAISDPVWGDRGQNEQFF
>TRBJ2-6|TRBD2|.|TRBV2
TGTGCCAGCAGACGACTAGCGGGGGACTCTGGGGCCAACGTCCTGACTTTC
CASRRLAGDSGANVLTF
>TRBJ1-1|.|.|TRBV23-1
TGCGCCAGCACCCCGGGGGGGGAGAACACTGAAGCTTTCTTT
CASTPGGENTEAFF
>TRBJ2-1|TRBD1|.|TRBV3-1/TRBV3-2
TGTGCCAGCAGCCGGGGAGGGACAGGGTTCGACAATGAGCAGTTCTTC
CASSRGGTGFDNEQFF
>TRBJ1-5|TRBD1|few|TRBV6-6
TGTGCCAGCAGCTCCGGGGGACAGGGAAGGGATCAGCCCCAGCATTTT
CASSSGGQGRDQPQHF
>TRBJ1-5|.|few|TRBV2
TGTGCCAGCAGTGGGTGGGGGCGAGGCAATCAGCCCCAGCATTTT
CASSGWGRGNQPQHF
>TRBJ2-2|TRBD2|.|TRBV28
TGTGCCAGCAGTTTACCCATAGCGGGAGAGCGGAACACCGGGGAGCTGTTTTTT
CASSLPIAGERNTGELFF
>TRBJ2-7|TRBD2|.|TRBV27
TGTGCCAGCATGCTTTCCGCTAGCGGAGCCTACGAGCAGTACTTC
CASMLSASGAYEQYF
>TRBJ1-2|.|.|TRBV25-1
TGTGCCAGCCCCAAGCGACAGGCGGTTTGGGACACCTTC
CASPKRQAVWDTF
>TRBJ2-5|TRBD2|.|TRBV7-2
TGTGCCAGCAGCAGACGGAGACTAGCGGGAGTCCTGGGGACCCAGTACTTC
CASSRRRLAGVLGTQYF
>TRBJ1-4|.|.|TRBV18
TGTGCCAGCTCACCTCGCGATGAAAAACTGTTTTTT
CASSPRDEKLFF
>TRBJ1-5|TRBD1|.|TRBV19
TGTGCCAGTAGTAAATTAGGACAGGGCAATCAGCCCCAGCATTTT
CASSKLGQGNQPQHF
>TRBJ2-7|TRBD2|.|TRBV6-5
TGTGCCAGCAGTAATCTAGCGGGAGGTTCCTACGAGCAGTACTTC
CASSNLAGGSYEQYF
>TRBJ2-1|TRBD2|few|TRBV11-2
TGTGCCAGCAGCCAACTAGCGGGTGGCTACAATGAGCAGTTCTTC
CASSQLAGGYNEQFF